This paragraph covers one T cell receptor (beta chain) sequence. The antigen is undetermined. The record originates from a study of blood T cells in healthy people across ages. Looked up from germline, CDR1 is MNHNS and CDR2 is SASEGT. The CDR3 has 11 residues. V gave up 10 bases and J gave up 6 bases, with 12 bases separating them. Next came a second PCR, run for about 6 to 11 cycles, which used a sample-barcoded 5' primer along with a J-beta primer mix. Every cDNA molecule carried a tag from a template-switch adaptor bearing 12 random nucleotides. Every sample gave at least 2.5 million paired-end reads containing CDR3. TCRdb itself ran the 5' RACE reads through MiXCR, one entry per CDR3 protein. Of 600,000 to 1,000,000 distinct CDR3 sequences listed, 25% were seen once; the top ten hold approximately 4%. Study results and limitations: Diversity estimated from one million T cells was considered an underestimate.

The data were also submitted as part of a second study, on T cells of mothers and their children. That work states: Related mother-child pairs shared marginally more repertoire than unrelated pairs, though not significantly.

Sequencing was done on a sample of blood. The V call is TRBV6-1, the J call TRBJ1-2, with D perhaps matching TRBD1 (6 bases). This TCR was recovered from a boy younger than 18 in good health. The CDR3 region has the DNA TGTGCCATTCACAGGGCTCATGGCTACACCTTC. Its translation: CAIHRAHGYTF.